This entry lists 16 T cell receptor beta chains sequenced from one sample in a study of T cells in Graves' hyperthyroidism and ophthalmopathy. It was RNA transcripts that yielded the amplified TCR beta CDR3 regions. The HTBI set primed first-round TCR CDR3 RT-PCR. TCRdb redid the calling of the multiplex PCR reads with MiXCR, one entry per CDR3 protein. The sample consists of 550,000 to 700,000 distinct CDR3 sequences, roughly 14% of them appearing once. Sequencing input: blood. The source is a middle-aged woman with Graves' ophthalmopathy.

The table lists this clonotype with many counts. This sequence joins TRBV12-3 or TRBV12-4 and TRBJ1-1; 8 nucleotides agree with TRBD1. Trimming took 5 bases from V and 4 from J; bases not matched to a gene: 9. The CDR3 is made up of 15 amino acids. For the CDR3, the DNA is TGTGCCAGCAGTCCCAATACAGGGGGAAGCACTGAAGCTTTCTTT. Translation gives CASSPNTGGSTEAFF.

The sample holds a few counts of this clonotype. The chain uses TRBV28 and TRBJ2-7; 10 bases align to TRBD2. Germline V CDR1 and CDR2: MDHEN, SYDVKM. The CDR3 has 14 residues. Unmatched junction bases numbered 6, after V lost 6 bases and J lost 4 bases. CDR3 sequence (DNA): TGTGCCAGCAGCCGAGCGGGAGGGTGGTACGAGCAGTACTTC. It encodes CASSRAGGWYEQYF.

This clonotype was seen repeatedly, ten times or more. The chain recombines TRBV4-1 with TRBJ2-7; D tentatively reads TRBD1 or TRBD2 (5 bases each). CDR1 and CDR2 from the germline V gene are MGHRA and YSYEKL. The V end was cut by 0 bases, the J end by 2 bases, with 11 bases between. The CDR3 is 15 residues long. The CDR3 reads CASSQEGDRTYEQYF. For the CDR3, the DNA is TGCGCCAGCAGCCAAGAAGGGGACCGCACCTACGAGCAGTACTTC.

The rearrangement uses TRBV3-1 and TRBJ1-1; possible D gene TRBD1, 6 bases. Trimming took off 0 bases at V and 5 bases at J, with 10 bases between the two ends. In germline, CDR1 is LGHDT, CDR2 YNNKEL (reference sequence). CDR3 length: 14 residues. CDR3 loop: CASSQDVRGTEAFF. In nucleotides, the CDR3 is TGTGCCAGCAGCCAAGATGTAAGGGGGACTGAAGCTTTCTTT.

This clonotype appeared many times. Written as DNA, the CDR3 is TGTGCCAGCAGTCCCGGGGGATGGATAAGTAGCAATCAGCCCCAGCATTTT. It is translated as CASSPGGWISSNQPQHF. The J gene is TRBJ1-5, the V gene TRBV28; weak D call: TRBD1 (5 bases). Looked up from germline, CDR1 is MDHEN and CDR2 is SYDVKM. CDR3 size: 17 residues. V lost 5 bases and J 0 bases, leaving 17 bases between the germline ends.

This chain connects TRBV6-2 or TRBV6-3 to TRBJ2-7; either TRBD1 or TRBD2 may supply D (10 bases each). The CDR3 has 18 amino acids. CDR1 and CDR2 from the germline V gene are MNHEY and SVGEGT. Trimming shortened V by 3 bases and J by 3 bases, and 24 bases separated the two germline ends. The CDR3 nucleotides read TGTGCCAGCAGTTATCCCGACAGGGGGCTAGCGGGAGACTACGAGCAGTACTTC. It translates to CASSYPDRGLAGDYEQYF.

The chain recombines TRBV12-3 or TRBV12-4 with TRBJ1-5; the D gene is possibly TRBD1 (5 bases). Trimming removed 8 bases at V and 4 bases at J, with 15 bases between. This CDR3 has 14 amino acids. The CDR3 nucleotides are TGTGCCAGCCACTCTCCGGGGGAGAATCAGCCCCAGCATTTT. Its protein product is CASHSPGENQPQHF.

The V call is TRBV6-1, the J call TRBJ2-2; 11 nucleotides match TRBD2. CDR1 MNHNS and CDR2 SASEGT come from the germline V gene. Trimming removed 11 bases from V and 6 bases from J; junction bases left unmatched: 11. The CDR3 has 15 residues. The CDR3 bases are TGTGCCGGCCTGTCATATAGCGGGAGGGCCGGGGAGCTGTTTTTT. Protein product: CAGLSYSGRAGELFF.

This clonotype was observed at least ten times. CDR3 bases: TGTGCCAGCAGTTATGGGGACAAATACGAGCAGTACTTC. Translation: CASSYGDKYEQYF. The chain employs TRBV6-5 and TRBJ2-7; maybe TRBD1 (6 bases). The CDR3 covers 13 residues. V shed 3 bases and J shed 4 bases, with 10 bases lying between them. The germline gives CDR1 MNHEY, CDR2 SVGAGI.

This clonotype was counted only a few times. V is TRBV12-3 or TRBV12-4 and J is TRBJ1-1; D perhaps matches TRBD1 (5 bases). The CDR3 is 13 amino acids. The V end lost 6 bases, the J end lost 4 bases, and 12 bases lay between the germline ends. The CDR3 loop reads CASRDIGSTEAFF. CDR3 coding DNA: TGTGCCAGCAGGGACATCGGGTCCACTGAAGCTTTCTTT.

In its sample, this clonotype was seen many times. V and J are TRBV15 and TRBJ2-7; D is possibly TRBD2 (6 bases). The CDR3 has 18 amino acids. V lost 0 bases and J lost 4, with 22 bases in between. From germline, CDR1 is LNHNV and CDR2 YYDKDF (reference sequence). CDR3 sequence (DNA): TGTGCCACCAGCAGAGATAAGGCGGCATCTGGGGGAGGATACGAGCAGTACTTC. Its protein is CATSRDKAASGGGYEQYF.

CDR3 loop: CASSGAAGVDTEAFF. DNA of the CDR3: TGTGCCAGCAGTGGAGCGGCAGGGGTTGATACTGAAGCTTTCTTT. The rearrangement uses TRBV6-1 and TRBJ1-1; D is perhaps TRBD1 (6 bases). V was pared by 4 bases and J by 5 bases, with 17 bases between. The germline V gene has CDR1 MNHNS and CDR2 SASEGT. CDR3 length: 15 amino acids.

The table lists this clonotype with a few counts. CDR3 residues: CASGTSFTHGGQETQYF. CDR3 DNA: TGTGCCAGCGGCACCTCCTTTACCCACGGAGGCCAAGAGACCCAGTACTTC. The chain uses TRBV6-1 and TRBJ2-5; a possible D gene is TRBD2 (5 bases). This CDR3 contains 17 residues. V lost 8 bases and J lost 1, with 23 bases in between. Germline CDR1 and CDR2: MNHNS and SASEGT.

This clonotype showed up many times. The chain couples TRBV6-1 to TRBJ2-7; no clear D. This CDR3 comprises 13 residues. V dropped 4 bases and J dropped 5 bases, with 12 bases sitting between them. The germline gives CDR1 MNHNS, CDR2 SASEGT. CDR3 DNA: TGTGCCAGCAGTGTCGGCCGCCGCGACGAGCAGTACTTC. Translated, it gives CASSVGRRDEQYF.

The CDR3 DNA reads as TGTGCCAGCAGCCGGGACCTAGTGGGAGCCGAGCAGTACTTC. It encodes CASSRDLVGAEQYF. The V and J genes are TRBV6-1 and TRBJ2-7; possibly TRBD1 or TRBD2 for D (5 bases each). There are 14 residues in the CDR3. In germline, CDR1 is MNHNS, CDR2 SASEGT. Trimming took off 6 bases at V and 6 bases at J, with 18 bases between the two ends.

This clonotype was observed at least ten times. The chain links TRBV29-1 to TRBJ2-6; 7 nucleotides match TRBD1. Germline CDR1 is SQVTM and CDR2 is ANQGSEA. The CDR3 is 14 residues long. V shed 8 bases and J 0 bases; nucleotides not matched to a gene: 4. For the CDR3, the DNA is TGCAGCACCCGGGACAGCTCTGGGGCCAACGTCCTGACTTTC. It codes for CSTRDSSGANVLTF. Variable domain in full (rest from reference TRBV29-1 and TRBJ2-6): SAVISQKPSRDICQRGTSLTIQCQVDSQVTMMFWYRQQPGQSLTLIATANQGSEATYESGFVIDKFPISRPNLTFSTLTVSNMSPEDSSIYLCSTRDSSGANVLTFGAGSRLTVL.